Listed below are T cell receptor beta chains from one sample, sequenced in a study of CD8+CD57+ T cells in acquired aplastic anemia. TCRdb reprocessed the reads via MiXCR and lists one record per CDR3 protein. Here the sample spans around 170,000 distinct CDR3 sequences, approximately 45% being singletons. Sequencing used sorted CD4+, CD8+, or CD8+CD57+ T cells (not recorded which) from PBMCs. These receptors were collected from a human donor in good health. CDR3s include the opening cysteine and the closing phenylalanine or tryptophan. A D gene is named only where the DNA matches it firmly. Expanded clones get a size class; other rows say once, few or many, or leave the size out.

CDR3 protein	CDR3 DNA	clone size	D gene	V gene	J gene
CASSYTRAGRDTQYF	TGTGCCAGCAGTTACACAAGGGCCGGGCGAGATACGCAGTATTTT	many	.	TRBV6-5	TRBJ2-3
CASSTGLAGVIPYEQYF	TGCGCCAGCAGCACGGGACTAGCGGGGGTAATTCCCTACGAGCAGTACTTC	.	TRBD2	TRBV5-1	TRBJ2-7
CASSVLAGGPYEQYF	TGTGCCAGCAGCGTCCTAGCGGGGGGGCCTTACGAGCAGTACTTC	.	TRBD2	TRBV9	TRBJ2-7
CATSDFQSGRGEQCF	TGTGCCACCAGTGATTTTCAATCGGGACGGGGTGAGCAGTGCTTC	.	.	TRBV24-1	TRBJ2-1
CASSEAKAFF	TGTGCCAGCAGTGAAGCAAAAGCTTTCTTT	few	.	TRBV2	TRBJ1-1
CASSLAAGGILGHGYTF	TGTGCCAGCAGCTTAGCGGCAGGAGGGATCTTAGGACACGGCTACACCTTC	many	.	TRBV7-8	TRBJ1-2
CATSRDRRQLVAKNIQYF	TGTGCCACCAGCAGAGATCGGAGACAGCTCGTAGCCAAAAACATTCAGTACTTC	once	.	TRBV15	TRBJ2-4
CASSQARQSPLHF	TGTGCCAGCAGCCAGGCCCGCCAATCACCCCTCCACTTT	.	.	TRBV7-9	TRBJ1-6
CSARGTDAQYF	TGCAGTGCTAGAGGAACAGATGCGCAGTATTTT	.	.	TRBV20-1	TRBJ2-3
CSARDISTEAFF	TGCAGTGCTAGAGATATTAGCACTGAAGCTTTCTTT	.	.	TRBV20-1	TRBJ1-1